Here is one TCR beta chain with its context. This CDR3 is 15 amino acids long. The ends were cut back, 3 bases at V and 4 bases at J, with 14 bases in the middle. The V gene's germline CDR1 is SGDLS and CDR2 YYNGEE. Repertoires were generated with immunoSEQ multiplex PCR, while TCRdb's copy carries only in-frame clones and drops some. Of fewer than 45,000 clones listed, around 83% are singletons. This sample stems from a study of T cell clones after liver transplantation. Overall study context: Standard immunosuppression, with no induction, continued until 12-24 months after transplant. Blood was drawn pre-transplant, before withdrawal, and after full or failed withdrawal.

The sequence derives from a human patient who received a liver transplant. Among the T cells, some may be from the graft donor. The chain links TRBV9 to TRBJ1-3; D unclear. The sample in question was CD4+ T cells from blood, obtained 24 months after liver transplant. CDR3 residues: CASSGSGLGGNTIYF. The CDR3 DNA sequence: TGTGCCAGCAGCGGAAGTGGGTTGGGGGGAAACACCATATATTTT.